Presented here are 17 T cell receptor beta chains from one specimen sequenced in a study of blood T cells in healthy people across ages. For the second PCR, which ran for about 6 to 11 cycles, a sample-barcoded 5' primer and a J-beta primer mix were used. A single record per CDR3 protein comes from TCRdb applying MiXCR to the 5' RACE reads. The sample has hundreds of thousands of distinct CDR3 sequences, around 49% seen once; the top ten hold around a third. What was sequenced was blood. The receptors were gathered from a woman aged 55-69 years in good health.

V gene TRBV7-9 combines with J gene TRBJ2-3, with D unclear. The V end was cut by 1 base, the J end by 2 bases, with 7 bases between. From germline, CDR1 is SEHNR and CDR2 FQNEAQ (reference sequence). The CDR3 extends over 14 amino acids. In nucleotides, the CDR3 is TGTGCCAGCAGCTTAGTTTCCTACACAGATACGCAGTATTTT. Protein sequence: CASSLVSYTDTQYF.

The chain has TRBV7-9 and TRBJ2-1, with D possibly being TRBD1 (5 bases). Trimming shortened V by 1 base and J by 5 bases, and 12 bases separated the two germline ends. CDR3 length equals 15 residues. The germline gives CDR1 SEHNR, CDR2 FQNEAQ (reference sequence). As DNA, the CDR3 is TGTGCCAGCAGCTTAGTAAAAGGGGTCAACAATGAGCAGTTCTTC. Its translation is CASSLVKGVNNEQFF.

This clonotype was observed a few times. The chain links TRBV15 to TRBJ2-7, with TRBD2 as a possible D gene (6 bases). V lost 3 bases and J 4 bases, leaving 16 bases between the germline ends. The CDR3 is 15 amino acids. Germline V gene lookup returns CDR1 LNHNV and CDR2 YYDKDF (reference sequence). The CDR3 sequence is CATSRDTSGTYEQYF. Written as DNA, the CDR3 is TGTGCCACCAGCAGGGACACATCGGGGACTTACGAGCAGTACTTC.

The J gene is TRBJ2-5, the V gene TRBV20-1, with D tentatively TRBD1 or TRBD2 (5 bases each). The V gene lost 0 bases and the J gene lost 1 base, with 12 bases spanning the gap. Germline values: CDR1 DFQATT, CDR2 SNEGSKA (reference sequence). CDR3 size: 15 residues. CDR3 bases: TGCAGTGCTAGAGATAGGAGGCAGGGCCAAGAGACCCAGTACTTC. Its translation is CSARDRRQGQETQYF.

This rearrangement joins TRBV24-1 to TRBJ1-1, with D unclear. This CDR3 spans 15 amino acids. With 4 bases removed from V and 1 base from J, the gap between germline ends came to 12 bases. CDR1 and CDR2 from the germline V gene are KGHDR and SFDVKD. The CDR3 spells CATSESRGRNTEAFF. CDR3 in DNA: TGTGCCACCAGTGAATCCCGCGGACGGAACACTGAAGCTTTCTTT.

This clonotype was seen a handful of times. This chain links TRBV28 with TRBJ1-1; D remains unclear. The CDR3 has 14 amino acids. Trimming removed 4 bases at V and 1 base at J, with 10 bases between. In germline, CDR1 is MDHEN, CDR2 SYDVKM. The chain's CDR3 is CASSSGARNTEAFF. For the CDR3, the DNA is TGTGCCAGCAGTTCAGGAGCTCGGAACACTGAAGCTTTCTTT.

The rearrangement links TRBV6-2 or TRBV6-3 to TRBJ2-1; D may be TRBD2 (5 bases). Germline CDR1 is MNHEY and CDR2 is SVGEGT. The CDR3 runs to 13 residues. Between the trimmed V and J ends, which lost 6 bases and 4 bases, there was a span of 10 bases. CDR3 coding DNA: TGTGCCAGCAGCCGAGACTATTACAATGAGCAGTTCTTC. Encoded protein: CASSRDYYNEQFF.

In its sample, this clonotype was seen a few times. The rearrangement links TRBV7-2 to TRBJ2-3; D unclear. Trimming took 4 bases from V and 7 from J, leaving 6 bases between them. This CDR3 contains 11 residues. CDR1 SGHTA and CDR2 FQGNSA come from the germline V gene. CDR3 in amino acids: CASSSKNTQYF. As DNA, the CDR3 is TGTGCCAGCAGCTCAAAAAATACGCAGTATTTT.

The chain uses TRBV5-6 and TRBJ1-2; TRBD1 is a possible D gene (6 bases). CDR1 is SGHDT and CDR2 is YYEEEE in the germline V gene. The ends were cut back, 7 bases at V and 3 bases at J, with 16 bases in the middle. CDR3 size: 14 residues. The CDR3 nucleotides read TGTGCCAGCTCAGACGGGGGACAACACTATGGCTACACCTTC. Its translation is CASSDGGQHYGYTF. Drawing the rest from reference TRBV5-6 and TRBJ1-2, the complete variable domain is DAGVTQSPTHLIKTRGQQVTLRCSPKSGHDTVSWYQQALGQGPQFIFQYYEEEERQRGNFPDRFSGHQFPNYSSELNVNALLLGDSALYLCASSDGGQHYGYTFGSGTRLTVV.

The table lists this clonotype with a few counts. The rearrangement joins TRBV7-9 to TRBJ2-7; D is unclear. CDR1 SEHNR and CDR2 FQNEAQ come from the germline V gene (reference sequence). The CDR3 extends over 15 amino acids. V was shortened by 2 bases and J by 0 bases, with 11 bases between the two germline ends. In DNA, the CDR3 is TGTGCCAGCAGCTTAATGAGCGCGAGCTCCTACGAGCAGTACTTC. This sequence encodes CASSLMSASSYEQYF. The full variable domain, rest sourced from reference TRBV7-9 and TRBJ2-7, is DTGVSQNPRHKITKRGQNVTFRCDPISEHNRLYWYRQTLGQGPEFLTYFQNEAQLEKSRLLSDRFSAERPKGSFSTLEIQRTEQGDSAMYLCASSLMSASSYEQYFGPGTRLTVT.

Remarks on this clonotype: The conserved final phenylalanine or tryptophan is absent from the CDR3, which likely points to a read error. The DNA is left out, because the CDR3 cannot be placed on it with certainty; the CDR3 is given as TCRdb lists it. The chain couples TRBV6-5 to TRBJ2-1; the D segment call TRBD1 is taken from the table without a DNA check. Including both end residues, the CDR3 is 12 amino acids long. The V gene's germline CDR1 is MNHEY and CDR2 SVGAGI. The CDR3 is CASMTGQGILFV.

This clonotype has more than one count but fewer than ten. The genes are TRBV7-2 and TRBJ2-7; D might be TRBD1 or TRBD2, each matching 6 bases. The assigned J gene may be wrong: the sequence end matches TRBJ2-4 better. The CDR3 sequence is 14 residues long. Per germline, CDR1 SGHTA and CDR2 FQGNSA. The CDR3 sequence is CASSPRGGQNIQYF. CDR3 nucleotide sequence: TGTGCCAGCAGCCCCCGTGGGGGGCAAAACATTCAGTACTTC.

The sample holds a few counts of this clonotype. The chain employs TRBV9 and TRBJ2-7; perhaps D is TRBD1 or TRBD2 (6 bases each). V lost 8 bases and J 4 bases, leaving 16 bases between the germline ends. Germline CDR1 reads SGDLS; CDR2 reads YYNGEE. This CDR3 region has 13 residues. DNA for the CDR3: TGTGCCAGATGGGGGGCTAGGAGGTACGAGCAGTACTTC. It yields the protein CARWGARRYEQYF.

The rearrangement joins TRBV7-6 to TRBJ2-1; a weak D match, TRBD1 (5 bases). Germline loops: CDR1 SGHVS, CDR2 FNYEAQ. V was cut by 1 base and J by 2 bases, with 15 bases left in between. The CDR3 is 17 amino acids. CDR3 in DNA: TGTGCCAGCAGCTTAGGGGTGATACAGGCCGCCTACAATGAGCAGTTCTTC. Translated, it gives CASSLGVIQAAYNEQFF.

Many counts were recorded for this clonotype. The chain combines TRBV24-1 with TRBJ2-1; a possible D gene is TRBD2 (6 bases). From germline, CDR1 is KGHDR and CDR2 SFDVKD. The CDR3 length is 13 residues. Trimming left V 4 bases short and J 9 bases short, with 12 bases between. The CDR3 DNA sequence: TGTGCCACCAGTGAGGGGGGATCGGTTGAGCAGTTCTTC. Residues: CATSEGGSVEQFF.

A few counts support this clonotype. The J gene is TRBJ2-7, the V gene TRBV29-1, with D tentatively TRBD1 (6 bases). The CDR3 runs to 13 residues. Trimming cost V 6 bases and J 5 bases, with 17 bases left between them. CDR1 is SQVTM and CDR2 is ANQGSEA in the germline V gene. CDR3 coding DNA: TGCAGCGTCACTGAACAGGGACGACACGAGCAGTACTTC. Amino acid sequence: CSVTEQGRHEQYF.

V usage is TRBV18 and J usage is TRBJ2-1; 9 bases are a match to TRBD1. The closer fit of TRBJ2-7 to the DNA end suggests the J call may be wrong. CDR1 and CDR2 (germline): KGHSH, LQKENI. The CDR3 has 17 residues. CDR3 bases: TGTGCCAGCTCACCACCGATCGGGACAGGGTTGAACAATGAGCAGTACTTC. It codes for CASSPPIGTGLNNEQYF.